This T cell receptor beta chain was captured in a study of T cell responses to AZD1222 COVID-19 vaccine. The count of this clone is one. The germline gives CDR1 SGHTA, CDR2 FQGNSA. The CDR3 contains 14 residues. With 4 bases clipped from V and 6 bases from J, the junction kept 4 bases outside the gene matches. Repertoires were generated with immunoSEQ multiplex PCR, while TCRdb's copy carries only in-frame clones and drops some. In the table there are some 150,000 clones, 88% of which are singletons. The clonotype was recovered from an adult in good health. The material sequenced was peripheral blood, taken on day 0 of AZD1222 vaccination. V gene TRBV7-2 combines with J gene TRBJ2-2; 8 bases match TRBD1. The CDR3 DNA follows: TGTGCCAGCAGCTCCGTGGGACAGGCCGGGGAGCTGTTTTTT. The encoded protein is CASSSVGQAGELFF. The full variable domain, completed using reference TRBV7-2 and TRBJ2-2, is GAGVSQSPSNKVTEKGKDVELRCDPISGHTALYWYRQSLGQGLEFLIYFQGNSAPDKSGLPSDRFSAERTGGSVSTLTIQRTQQEDSAVYLCASSSVGQAGELFFGEGSRLTVL.